This is a list of T cell receptor beta chains from one sample in a study of cytomegalovirus exposure and HLA in healthy donors. Libraries were prepared by immunoSEQ multiplex PCR; TCRdb keeps only in-frame clonotypes and omits some of them. The sample gives some 140,000 clones, about three quarters of which show up once; roughly 4% is in the top ten. Sequencing was performed on PBMCs. The receptor source for this set is a man aged 45-65 years in good health and CMV-seropositive. The CDR3 runs from the conserved cysteine through the conserved F or W. D genes are given only for firm matches. Clone size appears in some rows only: once, few, many, or a class for an expanded clone.

clone size: NA
J gene: TRBJ2-7
CDR3 length: 14
D gene: TRBD2
V gene: TRBV6-5
CDR3 protein: CASGDTGGTNEQYF
CDR3 DNA: TGTGCCAGCGGTGACACGGGAGGGACCAACGAGCAGTACTTC

clone size: once
J gene: TRBJ1-1
CDR3 length: 13
D gene: NA
V gene: TRBV19
CDR3 protein: CASSIGAYTEAFF
CDR3 DNA: TGTGCCAGTAGTATAGGAGCGTACACTGAAGCTTTCTTT

clone size: NA
J gene: TRBJ2-5
CDR3 length: 11
D gene: NA
V gene: TRBV20-1
CDR3 protein: CSARDWQTQYF
CDR3 DNA: TGCAGTGCTAGAGATTGGCAGACCCAGTACTTC

clone size: NA
J gene: TRBJ1-1
CDR3 length: 14
D gene: TRBD1
V gene: TRBV5-1
CDR3 protein: CASNPDRGRAEAFF
CDR3 DNA: TGCGCCAGCAACCCGGACAGGGGGCGAGCTGAAGCTTTCTTT

clone size: NA
J gene: TRBJ2-3
CDR3 length: 16
D gene: NA
V gene: TRBV6-5
CDR3 protein: CASRYTQLAGPDTQYF
CDR3 DNA: TGTGCCAGCAGATACACGCAACTAGCCGGACCGGATACGCAGTATTTT

clone size: few
J gene: TRBJ2-7
CDR3 length: 13
D gene: TRBD1
V gene: TRBV6-5
CDR3 protein: CASSGTAHYEQYF
CDR3 DNA: TGTGCCAGCAGCGGGACAGCCCACTACGAGCAGTACTTC

clone size: NA
J gene: TRBJ1-2
CDR3 length: 14
D gene: TRBD1
V gene: TRBV18
CDR3 protein: CASSLRDRNYGYTF
CDR3 DNA: TGTGCCAGCTCACTTAGGGACAGGAACTATGGCTACACCTTC

clone size: NA
J gene: TRBJ1-5
CDR3 length: 15
D gene: NA
V gene: TRBV6-6
CDR3 protein: CASSSNRYSNQPQHF
CDR3 DNA: TGTGCCAGCAGTTCCAACAGATATAGCAATCAGCCCCAGCATTTT

clone size: NA
J gene: TRBJ2-2
CDR3 length: 20
D gene: TRBD2
V gene: TRBV19
CDR3 protein: CASSTLWASGGAFAPGELFF
CDR3 DNA: TGTGCCAGTAGTACCCTATGGGCTAGCGGGGGGGCTTTCGCCCCCGGGGAGCTGTTTTTT

clone size: NA
J gene: TRBJ1-2
CDR3 length: 13
D gene: NA
V gene: TRBV7-2
CDR3 protein: CASSLDRIFGYTF
CDR3 DNA: TGTGCCAGCAGCTTAGACAGGATTTTTGGCTACACCTTC

clone size: NA
J gene: TRBJ2-7
CDR3 length: 15
D gene: NA
V gene: TRBV6-6
CDR3 protein: CASSYSLGGAYEQYF
CDR3 DNA: TGTGCCAGCAGTTACTCCTTAGGGGGTGCCTACGAGCAGTACTTC

clone size: NA
J gene: TRBJ1-2
CDR3 length: 12
D gene: NA
V gene: TRBV29-1
CDR3 protein: CSVVGDFYGYTF
CDR3 DNA: TGCAGCGTTGTCGGGGATTTCTATGGCTACACCTTC

clone size: NA
J gene: TRBJ1-6
CDR3 length: 13
D gene: NA
V gene: TRBV13
CDR3 protein: CASSVNENSPLHF
CDR3 DNA: TGTGCCAGCAGCGTGAACGAGAATTCACCCCTCCACTTT

clone size: NA
J gene: TRBJ1-3
CDR3 length: 15
D gene: TRBD1
V gene: TRBV6-1
CDR3 protein: CASSETGISGNTIYF
CDR3 DNA: TGTGCCAGCAGTGAGACAGGGATCTCTGGAAACACCATATATTTT

clone size: NA
J gene: TRBJ1-2
CDR3 length: 16
D gene: NA
V gene: TRBV15
CDR3 protein: CATSRAGDSLGYGYTF
CDR3 DNA: TGTGCCACCAGCAGAGCGGGAGACAGTCTAGGCTATGGCTACACCTTC

clone size: NA
J gene: TRBJ2-5
CDR3 length: 14
D gene: TRBD2
V gene: TRBV14
CDR3 protein: CASSFGGVRGTQYF
CDR3 DNA: TGTGCCAGCAGCTTCGGGGGGGTTCGGGGGACCCAGTACTTC

clone size: NA
J gene: TRBJ1-1
CDR3 length: 14
D gene: NA
V gene: TRBV6-5
CDR3 protein: CASSYERRNTEAFF
CDR3 DNA: TGTGCCAGCAGTTACGAGAGGAGAAACACTGAAGCTTTCTTT

clone size: NA
J gene: TRBJ2-2
CDR3 length: 16
D gene: TRBD1
V gene: TRBV7-3
CDR3 protein: CASSLTGQGAYGELFF
CDR3 DNA: TGTGCCAGCAGCTTAACGGGACAGGGGGCATACGGGGAGCTGTTTTTT

clone size: NA
J gene: TRBJ2-2
CDR3 length: 15
D gene: NA
V gene: TRBV4-3
CDR3 protein: CASSQVSTDDGELFF
CDR3 DNA: TGCGCCAGCAGCCAAGTATCTACAGATGACGGGGAGCTGTTTTTT

clone size: NA
J gene: TRBJ2-4
CDR3 length: 14
D gene: NA
V gene: TRBV19
CDR3 protein: CASSREAAKNIQYF
CDR3 DNA: TGTGCCAGTAGCCGAGAAGCGGCCAAAAACATTCAGTACTTC

clone size: NA
J gene: TRBJ2-5
CDR3 length: 16
D gene: NA
V gene: TRBV27
CDR3 protein: CASKEQPGLVMGEQYF
CDR3 DNA: TGTGCCAGCAAGGAGCAGCCGGGACTGGTGATGGGAGAGCAGTACTTC

clone size: NA
J gene: TRBJ2-7
CDR3 length: 13
D gene: NA
V gene: TRBV5-4
CDR3 protein: CASSSWTDYEQYF
CDR3 DNA: TGTGCCAGCAGCTCCTGGACAGACTACGAGCAGTACTTC

clone size: NA
J gene: TRBJ1-1
CDR3 length: 10
D gene: NA
V gene: TRBV5-8
CDR3 protein: CASSLTRAFF
CDR3 DNA: TGTGCCAGCAGTCTAACGCGAGCTTTCTTT

clone size: NA
J gene: TRBJ2-5
CDR3 length: 12
D gene: NA
V gene: TRBV15
CDR3 protein: CATSRDKQTQYF
CDR3 DNA: TGTGCCACCAGCAGAGATAAGCAGACCCAGTACTTC

clone size: few
J gene: TRBJ1-4
CDR3 length: 11
D gene: NA
V gene: TRBV2
CDR3 protein: CASSRQVKLFF
CDR3 DNA: TGTGCCAGCAGTAGGCAGGTAAAACTGTTTTTT

clone size: few
J gene: TRBJ2-2
CDR3 length: 13
D gene: NA
V gene: TRBV11-3
CDR3 protein: CASSRVDTGELFF
CDR3 DNA: TGTGCCAGCTCGCGGGTGGACACCGGGGAGCTGTTTTTT

clone size: NA
J gene: TRBJ2-1
CDR3 length: 15
D gene: TRBD2
V gene: TRBV7-6
CDR3 protein: CASSWLAGQRNEQFF
CDR3 DNA: TGTGCCAGCAGCTGGTTAGCGGGGCAACGTAATGAGCAGTTCTTC

clone size: NA
J gene: TRBJ2-7
CDR3 length: 15
D gene: NA
V gene: TRBV14
CDR3 protein: CASSQDRLAIPEQYF
CDR3 DNA: TGTGCCAGCAGCCAAGATAGGCTAGCTATCCCCGAGCAGTACTTC

clone size: few
J gene: TRBJ1-2
CDR3 length: 11
D gene: NA
V gene: TRBV2
CDR3 protein: CASGSNYGYTF
CDR3 DNA: TGTGCCAGCGGTAGTAACTATGGCTACACCTTC

clone size: few
J gene: TRBJ2-7
CDR3 length: 12
D gene: NA
V gene: TRBV2
CDR3 protein: CASSTDFYEQYF
CDR3 DNA: TGTGCCAGCAGCACCGACTTTTACGAGCAGTACTTC

clone size: NA
J gene: TRBJ1-6
CDR3 length: 15
D gene: NA
V gene: TRBV4-2
CDR3 protein: CASSQGRDNNSPLHF
CDR3 DNA: TGTGCCAGCAGCCAAGGCCGGGATAATAATTCACCCCTCCACTTT

clone size: once
J gene: TRBJ2-3
CDR3 length: 17
D gene: TRBD2
V gene: TRBV11-2
CDR3 protein: CASSYSRLAGESDTQYF
CDR3 DNA: TGTGCCAGCAGCTACTCCCGACTAGCGGGGGAGTCAGATACGCAGTATTTT

clone size: NA
J gene: TRBJ2-5
CDR3 length: 16
D gene: TRBD2
V gene: TRBV11-2
CDR3 protein: CASSLVPRSGVETQYF
CDR3 DNA: TGTGCCAGCAGCTTAGTCCCGAGGAGCGGGGTCGAGACCCAGTACTTC

clone size: NA
J gene: TRBJ2-2
CDR3 length: 12
D gene: NA
V gene: TRBV2
CDR3 protein: CASIGGAGELFF
CDR3 DNA: TGTGCCAGCATCGGAGGGGCCGGGGAGCTGTTTTTT

clone size: few
J gene: TRBJ2-5
CDR3 length: 13
D gene: NA
V gene: TRBV11-2
CDR3 protein: CASSAQGRETQYF
CDR3 DNA: TGTGCCAGCAGCGCACAGGGTCGAGAGACCCAGTACTTC

clone size: NA
J gene: TRBJ2-5
CDR3 length: 15
D gene: TRBD1
V gene: TRBV7-8
CDR3 protein: CASSLGGTGRETQYF
CDR3 DNA: TGTGCCAGCAGCTTAGGGGGGACAGGGAGAGAGACCCAGTACTTC